Listed below are T cell receptor beta chains from one sample, sequenced in a study of vaccination and CD4 T cells after COVID-19. TCRdb ran MiXCR on the PCR reads and lists one entry per CDR3 protein. The repertoire includes some 15,000 distinct CDR3 sequences, around 30% of them detected once, and under 20% sits in the top ten. What these receptors recognize is not known. Sample: cultured CD4+ T cells from blood. These receptor sequences come from a human donor with COVID-19. Both conserved end residues are trimmed from each CDR3. A D gene is named only where the DNA matches it firmly.

V gene	D gene	J gene	CDR3 protein
TRBV6-1	.	TRBJ1-2	ASSPRRGAGNGYT
TRBV7-9	.	TRBJ2-3	ASSFGGPTDTQY
TRBV12-3/TRBV12-4	.	TRBJ1-5	ASSLAVGNQPQH
TRBV27	.	TRBJ2-2	ASRQGPNTGELF
TRBV2	.	TRBJ2-3	ASSERSQGLTQY
TRBV5-4	TRBD1	TRBJ2-1	ASSANRQGKNEQF
TRBV19	.	TRBJ1-2	ASSIRGRVDGYT
TRBV5-1	TRBD1	TRBJ1-2	ASSLGQGAMYGYT
TRBV19	.	TRBJ2-5	APRWETQY
TRBV12-5	.	TRBJ1-1	ASGLGSGTEAF
TRBV28	.	TRBJ1-1	ASTSGLTEAF
TRBV28	.	TRBJ2-4	AISPGDLAKNIQY
TRBV28	TRBD1	TRBJ2-5	ASRFRDRAETQY
TRBV19	.	TRBJ2-7	ASSPRDTTYEQY
TRBV11-2	TRBD1	TRBJ1-2	ASSLGDRGPR
TRBV14	.	TRBJ2-3	ASSQVFGRGPDTQY
TRBV18	.	TRBJ1-2	ASSPGSISSYYGYT
TRBV7-2	.	TRBJ2-3	ASSLGPGATDTQY
TRBV11-2	.	TRBJ1-6	ASSFSSEDNSPLH
TRBV6-5	TRBD1	TRBJ1-6	ASSYFRDRGMGSPLH
TRBV7-2	TRBD1	TRBJ2-5	ASSLVGRQGVPQY
TRBV24-1	TRBD1	TRBJ2-1	ATSDPGGGSYNEQF
TRBV5-1	.	.	ASSFGGTYEQY
TRBV6-1	TRBD2	TRBJ2-1	ASSIQGLGNNEQF
TRBV5-1	.	TRBJ2-3	ASSPREGLDTQY
TRBV19	TRBD1	TRBJ2-7	ATAGTDNTYEQY
TRBV6-1	TRBD1	TRBJ1-2	ASRDRLIYGYT
TRBV19	.	TRBJ2-7	ASKKSSSTTYEQY
TRBV7-2	.	TRBJ1-1	ASRRAGMNTEAF
TRBV5-1	TRBD2	TRBJ2-3	ASSLQAGADDTQY
TRBV19	TRBD1	TRBJ2-3	ASSKGQGPDTQY
TRBV9	TRBD2	TRBJ2-5	ASSEFPGEGETQY
TRBV12-3/TRBV12-4	.	TRBJ2-3	ASSLGALNTQY
TRBV20-1	.	TRBJ1-4	SAKTQGILEKLF
TRBV5-1	TRBD2	TRBJ2-1	ASSLGLAGGYNEQF
TRBV19	.	TRBJ2-7	ASSIGGSLSYEQY
TRBV7-6	.	TRBJ2-5	ASSFLVSQETQY
TRBV10-3	.	TRBJ1-6	AISEGGGVYSPLH
TRBV7-2	TRBD2	TRBJ2-1	ASSLDPGGEQF
TRBV7-2	.	TRBJ2-3	ASSLRRGYTDTQY
TRBV30	.	TRBJ2-3	AWTFRFTDTQY
TRBV28	TRBD1	TRBJ1-5	ASSPGGAYSNQPQH
TRBV28	TRBD1	TRBJ1-2	ASSAQGALGYT
TRBV5-1	TRBD2	TRBJ2-1	ASSTHLAGGRNEQF
TRBV6-1	TRBD1	TRBJ1-2	ASTLRTGGDYGYT
TRBV20-1	.	TRBJ2-5	SARPGVGETQY
TRBV7-3	TRBD1	TRBJ2-3	ASSVDRGQHTQY
TRBV7-2	.	TRBJ2-7	ASSLGAGREQY
TRBV7-9	.	TRBJ2-3	ASRGTGHYSPDTQY
TRBV30	TRBD1	TRBJ1-5	AWRPRQGGNQPQH
TRBV6-2/TRBV6-3	TRBD1	TRBJ2-5	ASRPGQGLRETQY
TRBV20-1	.	TRBJ1-1	SAIAGEMNTEAF
TRBV6-4	.	TRBJ2-3	ASSEGITFTDTQY